This TCR beta chain was observed in a study of CD8+ T cells in alopecia areata. Across the study: It was oral tofacitinib, at 5 to 10 mg twice daily, that treated patients received.

It was from alopecia areata patients that lesional scalp punch biopsies and peripheral blood were collected. This clone was counted between two and nine times. RNA extraction and reverse transcription yielded cDNA as sequencing template. The repertoire was sequenced with immunoSEQ multiplex PCR; TCRdb's copy has only in-frame clones and lacks some. The sample records more than 200,000 clones, about 68% being singletons. Germline-derived CDR1 and CDR2 are GTSNPN and SVGIG (reference sequence). V lost 4 bases, J lost 6 bases, and 13 bases lay in between. CDR3 size: 14 residues. The material sequenced was CD4+ T cells sorted from blood, taken at week 0. The source is a human donor with alopecia areata. This chain connects TRBV30 to TRBJ1-6, with D unresolved. CDR3 sequence (DNA): TGTGCCTGGACCTATAAGCTGGTTAATTCACCCCTCCACTTT. It translates to CAWTYKLVNSPLHF.